A selection of T cell receptor beta chains follows, all from one sample in a study of neoadjuvant nivolumab and ipilimumab in lung cancer. Data came from immunoSEQ multiplex PCR; TCRdb stores just in-frame clones and leaves some out. The table shows 25,000 to 35,000 clones, with roughly 90% occurring only once. The source material was peripheral blood, sampled after neoadjuvant nivolumab, alone or with ipilimumab, at or shortly before surgery. Receptors were obtained from an adult with non-small cell lung cancer. Each CDR3 is given with its conserved first and last residue. A D gene is named only where the DNA matches it firmly. Clone size is shown for a subset of rows, as once, few, many or a class of expanded clone.

abundance	d_gene	j_gene	v_gene	CDR3aa
NA	NA	TRBJ1-5	TRBV2	CASDSGNQPQHF
NA	TRBD1	TRBJ2-2	TRBV5-1	CASSYPGTGRTGELFF
NA	NA	TRBJ1-5	TRBV10-2	CASSESRFNQPQHF
once	NA	TRBJ1-2	TRBV7-9	CASGTLEREGGGYTF
once	TRBD2	TRBJ2-5	TRBV20-1	CSVKPGGIQYF
once	TRBD1	TRBJ1-2	TRBV27	CASSLKGARGYTF
NA	NA	TRBJ1-4	TRBV5-5	CASSVVAYEKLFF
NA	NA	TRBJ2-1	TRBV7-9	CASSGDSNNEQFF
NA	NA	TRBJ2-2	TRBV4-1	CASSEGNSASNTGELFF
NA	TRBD1	TRBJ2-7	TRBV19	CASSLLFGQGSAEQYF
NA	TRBD1	TRBJ1-2	TRBV4-1	CASRGDWDRERGYGYTF
NA	NA	TRBJ2-1	TRBV7-6	CASSLGLDDEQFF
NA	TRBD1	TRBJ2-7	TRBV11-2	CASSRSGGADGEQYF
NA	NA	TRBJ1-1	TRBV9	CASSVAKGLFF
NA	NA	TRBJ2-5	TRBV2	CASSVGGLQETQYF
once	TRBD1	TRBJ1-5	TRBV25-1	CASQDRDSQPQHF
NA	TRBD2	TRBJ2-7	TRBV2	CASSLPTSGGLLEQYF
NA	TRBD1	TRBJ1-4	TRBV11-2	CASSPQGAGNEKLFF
few	TRBD1	TRBJ1-5	TRBV6-1	CASSDSLRDRDNQPQHF
NA	NA	TRBJ2-7	TRBV6-1	CASSEQGYEQYF
once	TRBD1	TRBJ1-5	TRBV5-5	CASSFSPPGGLGNQPQHF
few	NA	TRBJ2-5	TRBV9	CASSVGDLGAWETQYF
NA	NA	TRBJ2-2	TRBV10-2	CASSEAGDTGELFF
NA	NA	TRBJ2-3	TRBV10-3	CAISEGAGISTDTQYF
NA	NA	TRBJ1-5	TRBV4-2	CASSQGSGQGQPQHF
NA	NA	TRBJ1-1	TRBV4-1	CASSQVFGQEAFF
once	NA	TRBJ2-3	TRBV5-1	CASSLEEVDTQYF
NA	NA	TRBJ2-3	TRBV6-6	CASSSGTDTQYF
once	NA	TRBJ2-1	TRBV7-8	CASSLALPPKGNEQFF
NA	TRBD2	TRBJ2-7	TRBV7-6	CASSSGLAFEQYF
NA	TRBD1	TRBJ1-1	TRBV10-1	CASSAHRGRTEAFF
NA	NA	TRBJ2-3	TRBV11-2	CASSPRTTDTQYF
NA	NA	TRBJ1-5	TRBV2	CASSEMGGQPQHF
NA	NA	TRBJ1-1	TRBV7-2	CASLRFMNTEAFF
NA	NA	TRBJ1-2	TRBV28	CASSPLTAYGYTF
NA	NA	TRBJ2-1	TRBV6-1	CASSQGRISSYNEQFF
NA	NA	TRBJ1-4	TRBV18	CASSPDKGGANEKLFF
NA	NA	TRBJ2-3	TRBV7-2	CASSFRRADTQYF
NA	NA	TRBJ2-5	TRBV29-1	CSAPEGGGQTQYF
NA	NA	TRBJ2-1	TRBV5-1	CASSFTSDSYNEQFF
few	TRBD1	TRBJ2-4	TRBV5-1	CASTSGTGGNIQYF
NA	NA	TRBJ1-2	TRBV7-9	CASSLTANYGYTF
NA	NA	TRBJ1-1	TRBV5-1	CASRGTTGSTEAFF
NA	TRBD1	TRBJ2-2	TRBV18	CASSPLPGTGGTGELFF
NA	TRBD1	TRBJ1-1	TRBV2	CASTPETGWNTEAFF
NA	NA	TRBJ2-1	TRBV2	CASSERGPSNEQFF
NA	TRBD1	TRBJ2-5	TRBV2	CASSLTQGYGETQYF
NA	NA	TRBJ2-1	TRBV2	CASSETQGYSEQFF
NA	NA	TRBJ1-5	TRBV4-1	CASSHDPFNNQPQHF
once	NA	TRBJ2-3	TRBV7-9	CASSLSLGGSGDTQYF
NA	TRBD1	TRBJ1-1	TRBV7-7	CASSYFWDSNNDTEAFF
once	NA	TRBJ1-2	TRBV2	CASSDFRERGYTF
NA	NA	TRBJ1-3	TRBV11-1	CASSLGLSGNTIYF
NA	NA	TRBJ2-5	TRBV6-1	CASGLIETQYF
NA	NA	TRBJ1-4	TRBV5-6	CASSLGGGGGEKLFF